This entry is about one T cell receptor (beta chain). Assay: immunoSEQ multiplex PCR; the TCRdb copy retains only in-frame clones and omits some. Here the sample spans approximately 220,000 clones, 85% being singletons. This CDR3 contains 18 residues. Germline V CDR1 and CDR2: SGHTS, YDEGEE. Trimming cost V 4 bases and J 5 bases; bases outside gene matches: 17. The data belong to a study of blood T cell repertoires in COVID-19. This chain joins TRBV5-8 and TRBJ2-1; 8 nucleotides align to TRBD2. The clonotype originates from a middle-aged man who had recovered from COVID-19. Sequenced: PBMCs or T cells enriched from blood (not recorded which). This CDR3 is CASSRRSGRVGPDNEQFF. As DNA, the CDR3 is TGTGCCAGCAGCCGTAGGAGCGGGAGAGTAGGCCCGGACAATGAGCAGTTCTTC.